The text below deals with one TCR beta chain. Its target is unknown. Making the TCR beta libraries involved quantitative 5'-RACE with molecular barcodes. A single record per CDR3 protein comes from TCRdb applying MiXCR to the 5' RACE reads. The sample lists 150,000 or so distinct CDR3 sequences, around a third occurring once. CDR3 length: 15 amino acids. CDR1 and CDR2 from the germline V gene are DFQATT and SNEGSKA (reference sequence). Trimming stripped 3 bases from V and 0 bases from J, with 13 bases between. The data are from a study of CD8 T cells in ankylosing spondylitis. Notes on the study in general: Blood of patients with ankylosing spondylitis appeared to be characterized by a TCR beta motif of several highly homologous variants. In the blood and synovial fluid of reactive arthritis, some motif variants had been previously reported. Within matched ankylosing spondylitis synovial fluid, disease-linked clones were reportedly significantly enriched.

The receptor was derived from a male donor with ankylosing spondylitis. Sequences were obtained from synovial fluid, either unsorted or a sorted T cell fraction (not recorded which). The chain joins TRBV20-1 to TRBJ2-3, with D tentatively TRBD2 (6 bases). In nucleotides, the CDR3 is TGCAGTGCTAGTTGGGGGGACCCTAGCACAGATACGCAGTATTTT. Protein sequence: CSASWGDPSTDTQYF.